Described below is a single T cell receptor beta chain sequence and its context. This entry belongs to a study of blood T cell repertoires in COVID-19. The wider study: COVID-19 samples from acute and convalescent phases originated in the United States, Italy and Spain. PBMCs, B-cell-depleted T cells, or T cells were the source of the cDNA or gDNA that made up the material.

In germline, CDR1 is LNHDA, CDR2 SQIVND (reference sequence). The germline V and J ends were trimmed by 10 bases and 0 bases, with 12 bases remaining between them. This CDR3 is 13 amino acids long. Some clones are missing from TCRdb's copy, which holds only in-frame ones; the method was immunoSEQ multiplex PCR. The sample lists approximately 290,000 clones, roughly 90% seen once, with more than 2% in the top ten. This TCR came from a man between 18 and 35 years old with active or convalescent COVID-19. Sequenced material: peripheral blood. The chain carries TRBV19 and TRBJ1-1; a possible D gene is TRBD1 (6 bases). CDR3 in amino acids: CATLGHLNTEAFF. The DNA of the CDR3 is TGTGCCACGCTGGGACACTTGAACACTGAAGCTTTCTTT.